The 22 T cell receptor beta chains below come from one sample, sequenced in a study of blood T cell repertoires in COVID-19 (dated by TCRdb to about 2020). The library was obtained by the immunoSEQ multiplex PCR assay. TCRdb retrieved this table from immuneACCESS and kept in-frame rearrangements only. Not all clones are present; in checked studies, unresolved V genes account for under half, and no reason is known for the remainder. The sample data list under 250,000 clones, and roughly 90% of these were observed just once. The ten largest clones represent 2% to 3% of the sample. The material sequenced was PBMCs or T cells enriched from blood (not recorded which). All receptors derive from a woman in her 30s with acute COVID-19.

This CDR3 is CASSLAGQVGEQYF. The CDR3 coding sequence is TGTGCCAGCAGCTTAGCGGGACAGGTAGGGGAGCAGTACTTC. The chain links TRBV7-2 to TRBJ2-7, with 8 nucleotides matching TRBD1. From germline, CDR1 is SGHTA and CDR2 FQGNSA. J gave up 7 bases and V 0 bases, and 5 bases lay outside the gene matches. This CDR3 has 14 residues.

This chain links TRBV6-2 or TRBV6-3 with TRBJ2-3, with 7 positions matching TRBD1. V trimming: 2 bases; J trimming: 4 bases; junction bases outside the gene matches: 6. Germline lookup yields CDR1 MNHEY and CDR2 SVGEGT. The CDR3 totals 15 residues. The CDR3 region has the DNA TGTGCCAGCAGTTACACAGGGGTCTCGGCAGATACGCAGTATTTT. Protein: CASSYTGVSADTQYF.

V gene TRBV27 combines with J gene TRBJ1-2; TRBD1 matches 9 bases. This CDR3 comprises 14 residues. The germline CDR1 and CDR2 sequences are MNHEY and SMNVEV (reference sequence). V shed 3 bases and J 7 bases; nucleotides not matched to a gene: 6. Here the CDR3 DNA reads TGTGCCAGCAGTTTCAGGACAGGGGTTGGTGGCTACACCTTC. This sequence encodes CASSFRTGVGGYTF.

The J gene is TRBJ1-5, the V gene TRBV28; D is undetermined. V was pared by 8 bases and J by 1 base, with 27 bases between. This CDR3 is built from 19 residues. The germline V gene encodes CDR1 MDHEN and CDR2 SYDVKM. CDR3 nucleotide sequence: TGTGCCAGCTTAAGGGAGGGAGCCCCAGTAAGGCTGAGCAATCAGCCCCAGCATTTT. It translates to CASLREGAPVRLSNQPQHF. The full variable domain, with the rest looked up from reference TRBV28 and TRBJ1-5, is DVKVTQSSRYLVKRTGEKVFLECVQDMDHENMFWYRQDPGLGLRLIYFSYDVKMKEKGDIPEGYSVSREKKERFSLILESASTNQTSMYLCASLREGAPVRLSNQPQHFGDGTRLSIL.

The chain carries TRBV5-4 and TRBJ1-3; possibly TRBD1 for D (6 bases). V shed 4 bases and J shed 4 bases, with 15 bases lying between them. Germline V gene sequence: CDR1 SGHNT, CDR2 YYREEE (reference sequence). This CDR3 has 15 amino acids. CDR3 protein: CASSLDRPRGNTIYF. The CDR3 DNA sequence: TGTGCCAGCAGCCTTGACAGGCCGCGGGGAAACACCATATATTTT.

The chain has TRBV2 and TRBJ1-1, with 7 bases aligning to TRBD1. J lost 3 bases, V lost 4 bases, and 5 bases had no gene match. CDR1 is SNHLY, CDR2 FYNNEI, per germline. The CDR3 spans 14 residues. CDR3 bases: TGTGCCAGCAGTGTGTCAGGGGGAGACACTGAAGCTTTCTTT. Protein sequence: CASSVSGGDTEAFF.

The rearrangement uses TRBV5-4 and TRBJ1-1; a weak D match, TRBD1 (5 bases). Germline V lookup: CDR1 SGHNT, CDR2 YYREEE (reference sequence). The CDR3 extends over 11 amino acids. Here the CDR3 reads CTWMGGTDAFF. Here the CDR3 DNA reads TGTACGTGGATGGGGGGAACCGACGCTTTCTTT.

The table lists this clone with a count of one. The CDR3 reads CASSFNAGSPGELFF. DNA of the CDR3: TGCGCCAGCAGCTTTAACGCCGGTTCTCCCGGGGAGCTGTTTTTT. The chain employs TRBV5-1 and TRBJ2-2; D call uncertain. The CDR3 has 15 residues. Germline lookup yields CDR1 SGHRS and CDR2 YFSETQ. Trimming cost V 2 bases and J 6 bases, with 14 bases left between them.

The rearrangement joins TRBV7-2 to TRBJ2-1, with 7 bases aligning to TRBD2. V gave up 4 bases and J gave up 6 bases; unmatched junction bases: 9. The CDR3 runs to 15 residues. Germline V lookup: CDR1 SGHTA, CDR2 FQGNSA. This chain's CDR3 is CASSSNPGGSNEQFF. Written as DNA, the CDR3 is TGTGCCAGCAGCTCTAACCCGGGGGGTAGCAATGAGCAGTTCTTC.

This clone came up a few times. This sequence joins TRBV6-2 or TRBV6-3 and TRBJ1-2; tentatively, D is TRBD1 (6 bases). Trimming took off 3 bases at V and 8 bases at J, with 10 bases between the two ends. This CDR3 has 12 amino acids. Per germline, CDR1 MNHEY and CDR2 SVGEGT. In nucleotides, the CDR3 is TGTGCCAGCAGTTATAAGGGGGAAGGCTACACCTTC. Amino acids: CASSYKGEGYTF.

The gene calls are TRBV6-2 or TRBV6-3 and TRBJ2-7, with D uncertain. Germline values: CDR1 MNHEY, CDR2 SVGEGT. Trimming took off 6 bases at V and 0 bases at J, with 6 bases between the two ends. The CDR3 is made up of 12 amino acids. The CDR3 region has the DNA TGTGCCAGCAGCCGGCTCTCCTACGAGCAGTACTTC. Its protein is CASSRLSYEQYF.

The chain recombines TRBV5-1 with TRBJ1-6; 7 bases are shared with TRBD1. CDR1 is SGHRS and CDR2 is YFSETQ in the germline V gene. CDR3 size: 14 residues. J lost 10 bases, V lost 4 bases, and 8 bases had no gene match. This chain's CDR3 is CASSRDRARSPLHF. CDR3 DNA: TGCGCCAGCAGCCGTGACAGGGCCAGATCACCCCTCCACTTT.

This sequence joins TRBV2 and TRBJ2-1; the D gene is possibly TRBD2 (6 bases). Germline CDR1 and CDR2: SNHLY and FYNNEI. This CDR3 is 15 amino acids long. With 4 bases removed from V and 8 bases from J, the gap between germline ends came to 18 bases. This CDR3 reads CASSGTITTGDEQFF. The CDR3, as DNA: TGTGCCAGCAGTGGGACTATCACCACCGGCGATGAGCAGTTCTTC. Looking up the rest from reference TRBV2 and TRBJ2-1 gives the full variable domain: EPEVTQTPSHQVTQMGQEVILRCVPISNHLYFYWYRQILGQKVEFLVSFYNNEISEKSEIFDDQFSVERPDGSNFTLKIRSTKLEDSAMYFCASSGTITTGDEQFFGPGTRLTVL.

The J gene is TRBJ1-2, the V gene TRBV5-5, with D unclear. Trimming left V 3 bases short and J 4 bases short, with 13 bases between. Germline V gives CDR1 SGHKS, CDR2 YYEKEE (reference sequence). The CDR3 is 14 residues long. CDR3 in DNA: TGTGCCAGCAGCTCCCCAGACGGGTTCTATGGCTACACCTTC. Protein product: CASSSPDGFYGYTF.

The genes are TRBV10-2 and TRBJ1-1; TRBD1 might be the D (5 bases). CDR3 length: 14 residues. CDR1 and CDR2 (germline): WSHSY, SAAADI. V lost 2 bases, J lost 3 bases, and 10 bases lay in between. For the CDR3, the DNA is TGCGCCAGCAGTGAGGCGGGGGAGGACACTGAAGCTTTCTTT. It yields the protein CASSEAGEDTEAFF.

The chain is built from TRBV3-1 (or the pseudogene TRBV3-2) and TRBJ1-1, with D maybe TRBD1 (6 bases). CDR1 is LGHDT and CDR2 is YNNKEL in the germline V gene (reference sequence). The CDR3 extends over 15 amino acids. V was pared by 5 bases and J by 4 bases, with 17 bases between. The CDR3 coding sequence is TGTGCCAGCAGCACCTCTTGGGGGCAAGGCACTGAAGCTTTCTTT. Translating it yields CASSTSWGQGTEAFF.

Here the CDR3 DNA reads TGTGCCAGCAGCTTGATTGTTAGCGGGGGCACAGATACGCAGTATTTT. Amino acids: CASSLIVSGGTDTQYF. The gene calls are TRBV11-2 and TRBJ2-3, with 8 bases fitting TRBD2. Trimming took 3 bases from V and 1 from J; bases not matched to a gene: 6. This CDR3 spans 16 amino acids. Germline CDR1 is SGHAT and CDR2 is FQNNGV.

The chain joins TRBV7-9 to TRBJ1-2; D not resolved. Trimming took off 3 bases at V and 5 bases at J, with 4 bases between the two ends. CDR3 length: 11 amino acids. Germline CDR1 is SEHNR and CDR2 is FQNEAQ (reference sequence). The CDR3 region has the DNA TGTGCCAGCAGCTTCGGTTATGGCTACACCTTC. Amino acids: CASSFGYGYTF.

V gene TRBV27 combines with J gene TRBJ1-3, with a tentative D call TRBD1 (6 bases). The CDR3 length is 14 residues. V lost 5 bases and J lost 1, with 9 bases in between. Germline V gene data show CDR1 as MNHEY and CDR2 as SMNVEV (reference sequence). The CDR3 DNA reads as TGTGCCAGCAGTCCCGGACAGTCTGGAAACACCATATATTTT. Residues: CASSPGQSGNTIYF.

This chain joins TRBV29-1 and TRBJ2-7; 10 nucleotides align to TRBD1. Trimming cost V 3 bases and J 4 bases; bases outside gene matches: 3. Germline values: CDR1 SQVTM, CDR2 ANQGSEA. The CDR3 is 13 amino acids. The CDR3 here is CSVERDRGYEQYF. The CDR3 bases are TGCAGCGTTGAGAGGGACAGGGGTTACGAGCAGTACTTC.

This chain uses TRBV7-6 with TRBJ2-1; 13 bases map to TRBD2. In germline, CDR1 is SGHVS, CDR2 FNYEAQ. The J segment lost 4 bases and the V segment lost 4 bases, leaving 4 bases of the junction unmatched. The CDR3 is 16 amino acids. In nucleotides, the CDR3 is TGTGCCAGCAGCTCCGGGACTAGCGGGGCGTACAATGAGCAGTTCTTC. Translation gives CASSSGTSGAYNEQFF. Full variable domain (rest looked up from reference TRBV7-6 and TRBJ2-1): GAGVSQSPRYKVTKRGQDVALRCDPISGHVSLYWYRQALGQGPEFLTYFNYEAQQDKSGLPNDRFSAERPEGSISTLTIQRTEQRDSAMYRCASSSGTSGAYNEQFFGPGTRLTVL.

This clone was counted once. The gene calls are TRBV11-2 and TRBJ1-1, with D uncertain. The V and J ends lost 3 bases and 4 bases respectively, with 12 bases between them. The CDR3 is made up of 14 amino acids. CDR1 is SGHAT and CDR2 is FQNNGV in the germline V gene. The DNA of the CDR3 is TGTGCCAGCAGCTTGGCCCCCTGGAGCACTGAAGCTTTCTTT. Residues: CASSLAPWSTEAFF.